A single sample gave rise to the 26 T cell receptor beta chains below, sequenced in a study of shared clonotypes between healthy human individuals. The protocol was immunoSEQ multiplex PCR, while the TCRdb copy is restricted to in-frame clones and leaves out a portion. The table lists about 470,000 clones, roughly 77% of them singletons, with roughly 13% in the top ten. The sequenced material came from PBMCs. The receptors stem from a woman in her forties in good health. Some clones in this sample may be carry-over from other donors' samples.

The genes are TRBV19 and TRBJ2-3; D may be TRBD1 or TRBD2 (5 bases each). There are 12 residues in the CDR3. Germline loops: CDR1 LNHDA, CDR2 SQIVND (reference sequence). V shed 9 bases and J shed 2 bases, with 9 bases lying between them. CDR3 sequence reads: CASRDDTDTQYF. Written as DNA, the CDR3 is TGTGCCAGCCGGGACGACACAGATACGCAGTATTTT.

The chain joins TRBV7-2 to TRBJ1-1; weak D call: TRBD1 (5 bases). V was clipped by 3 bases and J by 1 base, with 9 bases between them. Per the germline V gene, CDR1 is SGHTA and CDR2 is FQGNSA. CDR3 length: 14 residues. CDR3 protein: CASSFRQWNTEAFF. CDR3 nucleotides: TGTGCCAGCAGCTTTCGACAGTGGAACACTGAAGCTTTCTTT.

This clone was seen just once. J is TRBJ2-1 and V is TRBV11-2, with 9 bases matching TRBD1. V lost 1 base and J lost 0; bases outside the gene matches: 7. Germline lookup yields CDR1 SGHAT and CDR2 FQNNGV. The CDR3 is made up of 18 amino acids. The CDR3 spells CASSLGTGGQSSYNEQFF. The CDR3 bases are TGTGCCAGCAGCTTAGGCACAGGGGGCCAGAGCTCCTACAATGAGCAGTTCTTC.

This chain links TRBV28 with TRBJ1-2, with D hard to call. Germline assignment: CDR1 MDHEN and CDR2 SYDVKM. Deletions cut 4 bases from V and 8 bases from J, with 11 bases between. The CDR3 is 12 residues long. The CDR3 is CASSSTGDGYTF. The CDR3 DNA reads as TGTGCCAGCAGTTCGACTGGAGACGGCTACACCTTC.

V is TRBV28 and J is TRBJ2-1; TRBD1 aligns across 9 bases. The CDR3 runs to 12 residues. Losses at the gene ends were 6 bases for V and 7 bases for J; bases not matched to a gene: 1. Germline CDR1 reads MDHEN; CDR2 reads SYDVKM. Here the CDR3 reads CASRTGGNEQFF. The CDR3 coding sequence is TGTGCCAGCAGGACAGGGGGAAATGAGCAGTTCTTC. Using reference TRBV28 and TRBJ2-1 for the parts outside the CDR3, the full variable domain is DVKVTQSSRYLVKRTGEKVFLECVQDMDHENMFWYRQDPGLGLRLIYFSYDVKMKEKGDIPEGYSVSREKKERFSLILESASTNQTSMYLCASRTGGNEQFFGPGTRLTVL.

The chain couples TRBV29-1 to TRBJ2-5; 10 nucleotides line up with TRBD1. With V trimmed by 3 bases and J by 1 base, 5 bases remained unmatched. Germline loops: CDR1 SQVTM, CDR2 ANQGSEA. The CDR3 extends over 15 amino acids. In DNA, the CDR3 is TGCAGCGTTGATCCCGGGACAGGGGCCCAAGAGACCCAGTACTTC. This translates into CSVDPGTGAQETQYF.

The chain carries TRBV7-2 and TRBJ2-5; 11 bases align to TRBD2. Germline V CDR1 and CDR2: SGHTA, FQGNSA. The CDR3 length is 14 residues. J lost 5 bases, V lost 8 bases, and 7 bases had no gene match. In nucleotides, the CDR3 is TGTGCCAGCTCATTAGCGGGAGGGTTGGAGACCCAGTACTTC. It yields the protein CASSLAGGLETQYF. Looking up the rest from reference TRBV7-2 and TRBJ2-5 gives the full variable domain: GAGVSQSPSNKVTEKGKDVELRCDPISGHTALYWYRQSLGQGLEFLIYFQGNSAPDKSGLPSDRFSAERTGGSVSTLTIQRTQQEDSAVYLCASSLAGGLETQYFGPGTRLLVL.

The chain has TRBV7-8 and TRBJ1-4, with 7 bases lining up with TRBD1. Germline loops: CDR1 SGHVS, CDR2 FQNEAQ. The CDR3 spans 13 residues. Unmatched junction bases numbered 7, after V lost 5 bases and J lost 10 bases. CDR3 DNA sequence: TGTGCCAGCAGCGGCAGTAGGGGGCGAAAACTGTTTTTT. Translation: CASSGSRGRKLFF.

The chain has TRBV6-1 and TRBJ1-3, with 8 bases that match TRBD1. J was trimmed by 0 bases and V by 1 base; bases with no gene match: 2. This CDR3 contains 16 residues. Looked up from germline, CDR1 is MNHNS and CDR2 is SASEGT. As DNA, the CDR3 is TGTGCCAGCAGTGAAGTGGGACAGGTCTCTGGAAACACCATATATTTT. Its translation: CASSEVGQVSGNTIYF.

Here the CDR3 reads CAIKGTSGSYEQYF. Here the CDR3 DNA reads TGTGCCATCAAAGGGACTAGCGGTTCCTACGAGCAGTACTTC. The V call is TRBV10-3, the J call TRBJ2-7; TRBD2 aligns across 11 bases. Germline CDR1 is ENHRY and CDR2 is SYGVKD. The CDR3 sequence is 14 residues long. V lost 7 bases to trimming and J lost 1 base; unmatched junction nucleotides: 3.

The chain links TRBV30 to TRBJ1-5; D perhaps matches TRBD1 (5 bases). This CDR3 has 15 amino acids. The V and J ends lost 2 bases and 7 bases respectively, with 18 bases between them. Germline V CDR1 and CDR2: GTSNPN, SVGIG (reference sequence). Here the CDR3 DNA reads TGTGCCTGGAGTTATCCGGGGCCGCGGGGCCAGCCCCAGCATTTT. This encodes CAWSYPGPRGQPQHF. Full variable domain (outside the CDR3, taken from reference TRBV30 and TRBJ1-5): SQTIHQWPATLVQPVGSPLSLECTVEGTSNPNLYWYRQAAGRGLQLLFYSVGIGQISSEVPQNLSASRPQDRQFILSSKKLLLSDSGFYLCAWSYPGPRGQPQHFGDGTRLSIL.

With regard to this clone: In the same sample, other DNA sequences code for this CDR3. The V gene is TRBV5-1, the J gene TRBJ1-5; D is undetermined. V lost 0 bases to trimming and J lost 4 bases, with 8 bases between them. The length of the CDR3 is 14 residues. Germline CDR1 reads SGHRS; CDR2 reads YFSETQ. The CDR3 loop is CASSLDGRNQPQHF. DNA for the CDR3: TGCGCCAGCAGCTTGGATGGTCGAAATCAGCCCCAGCATTTT.

The chain is built from TRBV5-1 and TRBJ2-5, with a tentative D call TRBD2 (5 bases). The J call may be in error: the DNA end matches TRBJ2-7 better. Germline assignment: CDR1 SGHRS and CDR2 YFSETQ. The CDR3 spans 16 residues. The CDR3 sequence is CASSTVGADGTYEQYF. The CDR3 DNA follows: TGCGCCAGCAGCACCGTAGGAGCGGACGGAACCTACGAGCAGTACTTC.

This clone was counted ten times or more. The chain is built from TRBV7-2 and TRBJ2-7, with TRBD1 matching 9 bases. The CDR3 is 14 amino acids. J was trimmed by 3 bases and V by 5 bases; bases with no gene match: 5. The germline V gene has CDR1 SGHTA and CDR2 FQGNSA. For the CDR3, the DNA is TGTGCCAGCAGCATTCTGACAGGGGGCTACGAGCAGTACTTC. It codes for CASSILTGGYEQYF.

V and J are TRBV19 and TRBJ1-5; TRBD1 matches 7 bases. The CDR3 is made up of 16 amino acids. J lost 2 bases, V lost 0 bases, and 4 bases had no gene match. Germline V CDR1 and CDR2: LNHDA, SQIVND (reference sequence). The CDR3, as DNA: TGTGCCAGTAGTATAGAGGGTACAGGGGGCAATCAGCCCCAGCATTTT. Encoded protein: CASSIEGTGGNQPQHF.

V and J are TRBV7-8 and TRBJ2-2, with TRBD2 matching over 16 bases. After removal of 3 bases from V and 4 bases from J, the junction contained 5 bases not matched to a gene. Germline values: CDR1 SGHVS, CDR2 FQNEAQ. This CDR3 is built from 18 residues. The CDR3 DNA is TGTGCCAGCAGCTTGGGACTAGCGGGAGGGCCTCTCACCGGGGAGCTGTTTTTT. It translates to CASSLGLAGGPLTGELFF.

The rearrangement links TRBV14 to TRBJ1-2; 8 bases line up with TRBD1. Germline CDR1 reads SGHDN; CDR2 reads FVKESK. The V segment lost 1 base and the J segment 8 bases; nucleotides outside the gene matches: 6. This CDR3 region has 14 residues. CDR3 region: CASSQVGRGQGYTF. Here the CDR3 DNA reads TGTGCCAGCAGCCAAGTGGGCAGGGGGCAGGGCTACACCTTC.

The chain is built from TRBV7-3 and TRBJ2-7; TRBD2 agrees at 10 bases. This CDR3 comprises 18 residues. The trim removed 1 base at V and 0 bases at J, leaving 9 bases unmatched. Germline lookup yields CDR1 SGHTA and CDR2 FQGTGA. In DNA, the CDR3 is TGTGCCAGCAGCTTAAAGTTGGCTAGCGGGGGCCTCTCCTACGAGCAGTACTTC. Translating gives CASSLKLASGGLSYEQYF.

V gene TRBV19 combines with J gene TRBJ2-2, with TRBD2 as a possible D gene (6 bases). This CDR3 contains 16 residues. Between the trimmed V and J ends, which lost 4 bases and 1 base, there was a span of 13 bases. Germline V gene sequence: CDR1 LNHDA, CDR2 SQIVND (reference sequence). CDR3 coding DNA: TGTGCCAGTAGTAGGAGGGGCCAAAAGAACACCGGGGAGCTGTTTTTT. This sequence encodes CASSRRGQKNTGELFF.

The V and J genes are TRBV7-9 and TRBJ2-5, with 7 bases fitting TRBD2. The germline V gene encodes CDR1 SEHNR and CDR2 FQNEAQ (reference sequence). J was trimmed by 2 bases and V by 5 bases; bases with no gene match: 8. The CDR3 extends over 15 amino acids. In nucleotides, the CDR3 is TGTGCCAGCAGCCGTACCGGGACTATGCAAGAGACCCAGTACTTC. Residues: CASSRTGTMQETQYF.

The V and J genes are TRBV7-8 and TRBJ2-1; 7 positions match TRBD2. Per germline, CDR1 SGHVS and CDR2 FQNEAQ. The CDR3 loop spans 15 amino acids. V gave up 5 bases and J gave up 6 bases; unmatched junction bases: 10. This CDR3 is CASSPSGGRANEQFF. The CDR3 bases are TGTGCCAGCAGCCCTAGTGGTGGGAGGGCCAATGAGCAGTTCTTC. The full variable domain, in which reference TRBV7-8 and TRBJ2-1 provide the parts outside the CDR3, is GAGVSQSPRYKVAKRGQDVALRCDPISGHVSLFWYQQALGQGPEFLTYFQNEAQLDKSGLPSDRFFAERPEGSVSTLKIQRTQQEDSAVYLCASSPSGGRANEQFFGPGTRLTVL.

Remarks on this clone: The identical CDR3 is also encoded by other nucleotide sequences in the sample. The chain joins TRBV27 to TRBJ2-2; D is uncertain. The CDR3 sequence is 13 residues long. Deletions cut 6 bases from V and 1 base from J, with 6 bases between. Germline CDR1 is MNHEY and CDR2 is SMNVEV (reference sequence). CDR3 loop: CASRDRNTGELFF. In DNA form, the CDR3 reads TGTGCCAGCAGAGACCGGAACACCGGGGAGCTGTTTTTT.

The chain is built from TRBV2 and TRBJ1-3; no reliable D call. From germline, CDR1 is SNHLY and CDR2 FYNNEI. This CDR3 contains 11 residues. V was pared by 6 bases and J by 4 bases, with 4 bases between. In DNA, the CDR3 is TGTGCCAGCAGAGGGGGAAACACCATATATTTT. Amino acids: CASRGGNTIYF.

In DNA form, the CDR3 reads TGTGCCAGCAGCTTGGGACTAGCGGGAGTGACAGATACGCAGTATTTT. It translates to CASSLGLAGVTDTQYF. The chain recombines TRBV7-9 with TRBJ2-3, with 14 bases identical to TRBD2. This CDR3 region has 16 residues. J gave up 3 bases and V 3 bases, and 2 bases lay outside the gene matches. Germline lookup yields CDR1 SEHNR and CDR2 FQNEAQ (reference sequence).

The chain uses TRBV10-2 and TRBJ2-2; the match to TRBD2 covers 12 bases. The CDR3 is made up of 16 amino acids. CDR1 is WSHSY, CDR2 SAAADI, per germline. V lost 8 bases to trimming and J lost 1 base; unmatched junction nucleotides: 5. CDR3: CASGRGLAGNTGELFF. CDR3 sequence (DNA): TGCGCCAGCGGACGGGGACTAGCGGGGAACACCGGGGAGCTGTTTTTT.

The chain uses TRBV7-9 and TRBJ2-5; a possible D gene is TRBD1 (6 bases). Germline V gene data show CDR1 as SEHNR and CDR2 as FQNEAQ (reference sequence). There are 15 residues in the CDR3. Trimming stripped 1 base from V and 5 bases from J, with 14 bases between. CDR3 residues: CASSLGDIGQETQYF. CDR3 nucleotide sequence: TGTGCCAGCAGCTTAGGGGACATTGGCCAGGAGACCCAGTACTTC.